This TCR beta chain was observed in a study of control samples from healthy donors and cancer patients. Produced via immunoSEQ multiplex PCR; TCRdb's table is partial and in-frame only. The data contain approximately 30,000 clones, around nine tenths of them seen just once; the ten biggest clones take up 1.5% to 2%. The sample was PBMCs. The sequence came from a woman in her thirties or forties with lung cancer.

CDR3 nucleotides: TGTGCCAGCAGCTTAGATCCCGACAGGTCGGCTTTCTTT. This sequence encodes CASSLDPDRSAFF. This chain links TRBV7-9 with TRBJ1-1; possibly TRBD1 for D (6 bases). Germline CDR1 is SEHNR and CDR2 is FQNEAQ (reference sequence). The CDR3 contains 13 residues. V gave up 1 base and J gave up 11 bases, with 14 bases separating them.